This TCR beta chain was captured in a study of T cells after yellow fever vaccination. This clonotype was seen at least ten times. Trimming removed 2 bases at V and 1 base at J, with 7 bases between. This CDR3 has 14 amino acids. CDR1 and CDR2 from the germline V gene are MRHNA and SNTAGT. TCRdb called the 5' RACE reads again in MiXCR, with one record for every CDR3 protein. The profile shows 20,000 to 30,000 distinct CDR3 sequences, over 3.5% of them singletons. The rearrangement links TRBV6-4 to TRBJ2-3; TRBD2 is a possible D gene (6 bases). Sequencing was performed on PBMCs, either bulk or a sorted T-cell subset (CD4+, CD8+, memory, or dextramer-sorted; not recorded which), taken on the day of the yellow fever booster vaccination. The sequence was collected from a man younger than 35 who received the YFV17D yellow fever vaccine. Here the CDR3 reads CASSDGEGTDTQYF. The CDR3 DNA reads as TGTGCCAGCAGTGACGGGGAGGGCACAGATACGCAGTATTTT.